The 9 T cell receptor beta chains reported below all come from one sample, sequenced in a study of technical replicates of blood from a few donors. Only in-frame clones appear in the TCRdb table, and some are missing; sequencing was by immunoSEQ multiplex PCR. The sample yields under 70,000 clones, about 91% seen once. Sequenced input: T cells isolated from PBMCs. These receptors all come from a human donor in good health.

V usage is TRBV10-1 and J usage is TRBJ2-7, with D possibly matching TRBD2 (6 bases). CDR1 is WNHNN and CDR2 is SYGVQD in the germline V gene (reference sequence). This CDR3 is 15 amino acids long. Trimming left V 3 bases short and J 2 bases short, with 14 bases between. CDR3 coding DNA: TGCGCCAGCAGTGATCCGAGTAGCGGACCCTACGAGCAGTACTTC. It is translated as CASSDPSSGPYEQYF.

V gene TRBV6-1 combines with J gene TRBJ2-1; 11 bases agree with TRBD2. The length of the CDR3 is 14 residues. V dropped 5 bases and J dropped 6; count of bases not matched to a gene: 3. Looked up from germline, CDR1 is MNHNS and CDR2 is SASEGT. The CDR3 loop reads CASSTSGRVNEQFF. The CDR3, as DNA: TGTGCCAGCAGTACTAGCGGGAGAGTCAATGAGCAGTTCTTC.

The chain links TRBV10-3 to TRBJ2-7, with D possibly matching TRBD2 (7 bases). CDR1 is ENHRY, CDR2 SYGVKD, per germline. There are 15 residues in the CDR3. Trimming took 0 bases from V and 4 from J, leaving 13 bases between them. The DNA of the CDR3 is TGTGCCATCAGTGAGTCGGGGGGGCAGGGTTACGAGCAGTACTTC. Translating gives CAISESGGQGYEQYF.

The CDR3: CASSQVNQYSNQPQHF. CDR3 bases: TGTGCCAGCAGCCAAGTAAACCAGTATAGCAATCAGCCCCAGCATTTT. V usage is TRBV4-2 and J usage is TRBJ1-5; no clear D gene. Germline V lookup: CDR1 LGHNA, CDR2 YNFKEQ. V was pared by 1 base and J by 0 bases, with 10 bases between. This CDR3 is 16 amino acids long.

The CDR3 sequence: CASRPGQTSTDTQYF. The CDR3, as DNA: TGCGCCAGCAGACCCGGACAGACTAGCACAGATACGCAGTATTTT. The chain combines TRBV5-1 with TRBJ2-3, with D possibly being TRBD1 (6 bases). CDR1 is SGHRS, CDR2 YFSETQ, per germline. The CDR3 covers 15 residues. Trimming pared 5 bases from V and 0 bases from J, leaving 13 bases between.

V gene TRBV10-3 combines with J gene TRBJ2-7; D may be TRBD2 (5 bases). This CDR3 contains 14 residues. Germline CDR1 is ENHRY and CDR2 is SYGVKD. V dropped 4 bases and J dropped 0 bases, with 10 bases sitting between them. This CDR3 is CAISGTASSYEQYF. The CDR3 bases are TGTGCCATCAGTGGGACTGCAAGCTCCTACGAGCAGTACTTC.

A single count supports this clone. The V gene is TRBV10-3, the J gene TRBJ2-5; 7 positions match TRBD2. The length of the CDR3 is 16 residues. The trim removed 6 bases at V and 0 bases at J, leaving 10 bases unmatched. Germline-derived CDR1 and CDR2 are ENHRY and SYGVKD. This chain's CDR3 is CAIRASGRGYQETQYF. In DNA form, the CDR3 reads TGTGCCATCAGGGCTAGCGGTAGGGGTTACCAAGAGACCCAGTACTTC.

The chain employs TRBV6-5 and TRBJ1-4; D ambiguous. The ends were cut back, 2 bases at V and 12 bases at J, with 19 bases in the middle. Per germline, CDR1 MNHEY and CDR2 SVGAGI. The CDR3 contains 15 residues. The DNA for the CDR3 is TGTGCCAGCAGTTACCAGCCCTCAAGTAATGAGGAACTGTTTTTT. It specifies CASSYQPSSNEELFF.

The chain couples TRBV11-3 to TRBJ1-1; 7 positions match TRBD1. The junction had 18 bases not matched to a gene; V was cut back by 2 bases and J by 9 bases. Germline CDR1 is SGHNT and CDR2 is YENEEA. The CDR3 covers 17 residues. The CDR3 bases are TGTGCCAGCAGCTTATGGGGAGGAAATGACAGGGAGAGGAAAGCTTTCTTT. Residues: CASSLWGGNDRERKAFF.